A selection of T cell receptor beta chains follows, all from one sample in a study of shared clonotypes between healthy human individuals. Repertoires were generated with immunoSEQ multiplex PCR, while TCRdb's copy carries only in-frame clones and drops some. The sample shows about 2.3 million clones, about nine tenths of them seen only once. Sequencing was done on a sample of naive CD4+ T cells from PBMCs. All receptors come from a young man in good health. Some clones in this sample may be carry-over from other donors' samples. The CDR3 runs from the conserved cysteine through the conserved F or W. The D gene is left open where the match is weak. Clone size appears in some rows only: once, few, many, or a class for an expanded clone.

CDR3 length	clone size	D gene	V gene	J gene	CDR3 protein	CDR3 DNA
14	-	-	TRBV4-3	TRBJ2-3	CASSRTASLPVTYF	TGCGCCAGCAGCCGGACAGCATCCCTACCCGTAACATATTTT
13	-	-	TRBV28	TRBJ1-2	CASSLGPYYGYTF	TGTGCCAGCAGCCTAGGTCCTTACTATGGCTACACCTTC
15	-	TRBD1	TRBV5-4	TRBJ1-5	CASSSGTGFDQPQHF	TGTGCCAGCAGCTCCGGGACAGGGTTCGATCAGCCCCAGCATTTT
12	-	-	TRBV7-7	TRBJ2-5	CASSQMFETQYF	TGTGCCAGCAGTCAGATGTTCGAGACCCAGTACTTC
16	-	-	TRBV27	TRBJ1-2	CASSSLLGGRNYGYTF	TGTGCCAGCAGTTCCCTCCTCGGGGGTCGTAACTATGGCTACACCTTC
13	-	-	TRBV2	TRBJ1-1	CASRPEPGTEAFF	TGTGCCAGCAGACCCGAACCGGGAACTGAAGCTTTCTTT
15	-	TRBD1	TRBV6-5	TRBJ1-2	CASSYSDRVNYGYTF	TGTGCCAGCAGTTACTCAGACAGGGTAAACTATGGCTACACCTTC
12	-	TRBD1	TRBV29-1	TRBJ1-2	CSVGQGSYGYTF	TGCAGCGTTGGACAGGGATCCTATGGCTACACCTTC
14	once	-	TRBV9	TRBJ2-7	CASSVDPRKGEQYF	TGTGCCAGCAGCGTAGATCCCCGCAAAGGCGAGCAGTACTTC
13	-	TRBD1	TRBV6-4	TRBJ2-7	CATLGQGAYEQYF	TGTGCCACATTAGGACAGGGTGCCTACGAGCAGTACTTC